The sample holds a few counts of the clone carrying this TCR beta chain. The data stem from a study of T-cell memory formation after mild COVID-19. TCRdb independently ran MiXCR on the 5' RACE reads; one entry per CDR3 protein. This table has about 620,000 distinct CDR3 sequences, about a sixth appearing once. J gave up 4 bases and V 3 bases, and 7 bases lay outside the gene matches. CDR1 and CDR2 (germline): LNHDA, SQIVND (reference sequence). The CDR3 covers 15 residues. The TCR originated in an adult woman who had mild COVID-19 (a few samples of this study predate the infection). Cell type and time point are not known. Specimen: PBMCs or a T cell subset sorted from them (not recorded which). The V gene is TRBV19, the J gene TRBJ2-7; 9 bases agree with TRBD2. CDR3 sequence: CASSMVGGRAYEQYF. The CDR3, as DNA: TGTGCCAGTAGTATGGTCGGCGGGAGGGCTTACGAGCAGTACTTC.